This TCR beta chain stems from a study of cytomegalovirus exposure and HLA in healthy donors. Regarding the study as a whole: Productive status was seen about 87% or about 30% of the time for most TCR beta V segments in an earlier analysis.

PCR used 60 Vbeta primers and 13 Jbeta primers. Only in-frame clones appear in the TCRdb table, and some are missing; sequencing was by immunoSEQ multiplex PCR. The sample yields some 150,000 clones, almost 80% seen once. The junction had 4 bases not matched to a gene; V was cut back by 5 bases and J by 1 base. The CDR3 covers 14 residues. Germline V CDR1 and CDR2: LNHDA, SQIVND (reference sequence). Concerning this clone itself: Its specificity is not known.

V is TRBV19 and J is TRBJ2-5; 7 nucleotides align to TRBD1. The source material was PBMCs. This TCR was sampled from a woman in her fifties or sixties in good health and CMV-seronegative. CDR3 nucleotides: TGTGCCAGTAGTCCGGGACAGACCCAAGAGACCCAGTACTTC. Protein sequence: CASSPGQTQETQYF.